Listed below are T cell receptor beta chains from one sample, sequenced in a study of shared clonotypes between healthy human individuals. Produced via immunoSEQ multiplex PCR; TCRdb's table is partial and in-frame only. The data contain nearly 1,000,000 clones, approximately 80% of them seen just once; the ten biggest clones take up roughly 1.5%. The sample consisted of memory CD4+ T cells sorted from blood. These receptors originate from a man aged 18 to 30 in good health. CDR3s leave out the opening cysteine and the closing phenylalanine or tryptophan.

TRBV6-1,ASSGRTASPAYGYT
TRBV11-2,ASRSPGRRAYEQY
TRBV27,ASSFLRGRGTEAF
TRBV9,ASSVGGDGVTQY
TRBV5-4,ASSWWVERNEQF
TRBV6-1,ASSVAASSYNSPLH
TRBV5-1,ASRENRDEKLF
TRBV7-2,ASSLATREPDTQY
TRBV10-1,ASSEEGETQY
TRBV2,ASRAGAGRYGYT
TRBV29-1,SVDGAGYEQF
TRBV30,AWSVQGTVGYT
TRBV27,ASRSAGTGHGGYT
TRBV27,ASNIPGQGAVRGKNIQY
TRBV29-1,SVAPQGTNEKLF
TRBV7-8,ASSLRDRLSYEQY
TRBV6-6,ASSYSQVKYEQY
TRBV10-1,ASSESWAGGTYEQY
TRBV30,AWSKGKSYEQY
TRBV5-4,ASSLNGGPTEAF
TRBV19,ASSIPGAKETQY
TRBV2,ASKAGTNEKLF
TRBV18,ASSPLPVERGSTDTQY
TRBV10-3,AISAGQDYNEQF
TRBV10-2,ASSESYIREQF
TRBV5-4,ASSLLGPLSGANVLT
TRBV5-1,ASSLDYAYNEQF
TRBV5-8,ASSYYTGDNEQF
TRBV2,ASRGTAGNTIY
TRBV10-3,AISRISGPGGNEQF
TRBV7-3,ASSLTFGQNYEQY
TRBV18,ASSPETGDQTQY
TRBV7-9,ASSIPGTEGIQY
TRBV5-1,ASSLPDRGTEAF
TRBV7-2,ASSPPGGGSLYEQY
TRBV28,ASSFRVTGRDQPQH
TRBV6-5,ASSYGQAIQETQY
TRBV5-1,ASSLGGENTEAF
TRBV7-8,ASSPQGGVTQY
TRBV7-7,ASSLERRGEQY
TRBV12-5,ASGLGLATDTQY
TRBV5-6,ASSSIYGSRTYEQY
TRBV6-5,ASSYSPNQPQH
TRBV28,ASTYGAKNSPLH
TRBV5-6,ASRLGVGGYT
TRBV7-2,ASSSQGDIQY